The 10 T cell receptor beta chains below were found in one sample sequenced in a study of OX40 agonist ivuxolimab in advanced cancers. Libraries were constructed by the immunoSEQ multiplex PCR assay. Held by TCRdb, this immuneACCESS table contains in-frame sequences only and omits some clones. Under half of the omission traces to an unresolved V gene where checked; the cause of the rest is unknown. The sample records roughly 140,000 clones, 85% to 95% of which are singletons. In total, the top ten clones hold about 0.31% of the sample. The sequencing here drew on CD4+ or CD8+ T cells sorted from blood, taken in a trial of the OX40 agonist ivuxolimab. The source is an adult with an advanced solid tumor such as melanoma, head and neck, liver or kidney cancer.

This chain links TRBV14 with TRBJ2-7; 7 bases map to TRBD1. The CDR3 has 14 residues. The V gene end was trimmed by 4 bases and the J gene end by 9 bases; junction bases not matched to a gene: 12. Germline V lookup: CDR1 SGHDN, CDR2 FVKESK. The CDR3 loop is CASSLRPDRVGQYF. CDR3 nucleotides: TGTGCCAGCAGCCTCAGGCCCGACAGGGTCGGGCAGTACTTC.

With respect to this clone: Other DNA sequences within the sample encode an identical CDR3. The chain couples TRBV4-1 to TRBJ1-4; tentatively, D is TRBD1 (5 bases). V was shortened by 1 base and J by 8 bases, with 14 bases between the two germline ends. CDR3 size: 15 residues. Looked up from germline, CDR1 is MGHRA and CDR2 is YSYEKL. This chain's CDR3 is CASSQVGQGGEKLFF. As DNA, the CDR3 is TGCGCCAGCAGCCAAGTGGGGCAGGGCGGCGAAAAACTGTTTTTT.

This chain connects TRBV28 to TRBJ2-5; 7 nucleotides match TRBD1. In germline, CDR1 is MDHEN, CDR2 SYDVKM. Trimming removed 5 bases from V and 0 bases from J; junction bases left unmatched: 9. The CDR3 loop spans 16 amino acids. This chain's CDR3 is CASSGSRTGHQETQYF. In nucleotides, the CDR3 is TGTGCCAGCAGTGGCTCTCGGACAGGTCACCAAGAGACCCAGTACTTC.

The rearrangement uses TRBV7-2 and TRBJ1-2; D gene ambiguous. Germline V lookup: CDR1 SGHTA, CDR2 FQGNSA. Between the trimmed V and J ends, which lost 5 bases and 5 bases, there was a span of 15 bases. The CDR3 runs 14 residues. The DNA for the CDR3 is TGTGCCAGCAGCCGCCCCGTCCAAGGGTATGGCTACACCTTC. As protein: CASSRPVQGYGYTF.

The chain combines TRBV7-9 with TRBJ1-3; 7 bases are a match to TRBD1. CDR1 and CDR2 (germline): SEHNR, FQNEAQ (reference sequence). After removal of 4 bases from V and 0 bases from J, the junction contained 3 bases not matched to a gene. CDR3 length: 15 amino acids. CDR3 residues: CASSSGQSSGNTIYF. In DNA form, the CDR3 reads TGTGCCAGCAGCTCGGGACAGAGCTCTGGAAACACCATATATTTT.

This CDR3 reads CASSMRGASGPYNEQFF. The CDR3 coding sequence is TGTGCCAGTAGTATGAGGGGGGCTAGCGGACCCTACAATGAGCAGTTCTTC. The rearrangement uses TRBV19 and TRBJ2-1; tentatively, D is TRBD2 (7 bases). Germline V gene data show CDR1 as LNHDA and CDR2 as SQIVND (reference sequence). This CDR3 region has 17 residues. Trimming removed 3 bases from V and 2 bases from J, with 17 bases in between.

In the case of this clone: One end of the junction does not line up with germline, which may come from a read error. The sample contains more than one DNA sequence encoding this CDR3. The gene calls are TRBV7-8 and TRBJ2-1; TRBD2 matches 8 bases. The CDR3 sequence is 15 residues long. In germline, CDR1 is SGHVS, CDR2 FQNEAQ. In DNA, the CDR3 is TGTGCTAGCAGCTCCAGTAGCGGGACCCGCAATGAGCAGTTCTTC. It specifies CASSSSSGTRNEQFF.

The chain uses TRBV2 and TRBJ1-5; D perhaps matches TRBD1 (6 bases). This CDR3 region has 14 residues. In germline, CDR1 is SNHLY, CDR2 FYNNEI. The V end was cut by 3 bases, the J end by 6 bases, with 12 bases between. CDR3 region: CASSENQGSQPQHF. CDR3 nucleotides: TGTGCCAGCAGTGAGAATCAGGGGAGTCAGCCCCAGCATTTT.

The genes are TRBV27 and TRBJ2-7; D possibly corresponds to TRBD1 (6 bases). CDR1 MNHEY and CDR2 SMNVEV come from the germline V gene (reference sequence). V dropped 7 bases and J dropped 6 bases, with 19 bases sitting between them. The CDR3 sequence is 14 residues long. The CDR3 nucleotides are TGTGCCAGCACCATCTCCCGGGGCAGGGGCGAGCAGTACTTC. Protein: CASTISRGRGEQYF.

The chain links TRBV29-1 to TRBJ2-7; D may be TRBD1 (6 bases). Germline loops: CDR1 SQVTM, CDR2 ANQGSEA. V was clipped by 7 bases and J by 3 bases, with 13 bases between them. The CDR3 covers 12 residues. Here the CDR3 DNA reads TGCAGCGCCGGGGACACCTACTACGAGCAGTACTTC. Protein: CSAGDTYYEQYF.